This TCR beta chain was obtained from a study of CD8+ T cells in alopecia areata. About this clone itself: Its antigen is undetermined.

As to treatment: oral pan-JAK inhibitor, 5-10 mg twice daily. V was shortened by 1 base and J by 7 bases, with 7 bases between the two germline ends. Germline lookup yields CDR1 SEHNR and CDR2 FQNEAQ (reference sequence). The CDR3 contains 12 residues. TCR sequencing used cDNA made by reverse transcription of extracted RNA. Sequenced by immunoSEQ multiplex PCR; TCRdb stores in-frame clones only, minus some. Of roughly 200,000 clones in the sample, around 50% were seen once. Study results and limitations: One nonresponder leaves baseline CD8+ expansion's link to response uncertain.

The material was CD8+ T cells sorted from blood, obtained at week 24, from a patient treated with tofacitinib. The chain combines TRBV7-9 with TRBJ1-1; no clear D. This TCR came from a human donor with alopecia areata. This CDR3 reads CASSLEPFEAFF. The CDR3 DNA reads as TGTGCCAGCAGCTTAGAGCCGTTTGAAGCTTTCTTT. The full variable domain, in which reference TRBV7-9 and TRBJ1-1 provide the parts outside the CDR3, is DTGVSQNPRHKITKRGQNVTFRCDPISEHNRLYWYRQTLGQGPEFLTYFQNEAQLEKSRLLSDRFSAERPKGSFSTLEIQRTEQGDSAMYLCASSLEPFEAFFGQGTRLTVV.